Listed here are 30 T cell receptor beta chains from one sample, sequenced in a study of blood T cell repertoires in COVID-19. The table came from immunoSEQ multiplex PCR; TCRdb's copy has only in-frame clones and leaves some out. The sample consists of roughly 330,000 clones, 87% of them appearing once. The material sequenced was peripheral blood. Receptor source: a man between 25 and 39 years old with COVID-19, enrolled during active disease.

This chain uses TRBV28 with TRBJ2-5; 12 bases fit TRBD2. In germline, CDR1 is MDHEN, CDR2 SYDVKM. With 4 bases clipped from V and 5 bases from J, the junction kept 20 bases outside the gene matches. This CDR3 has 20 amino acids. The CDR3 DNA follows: TGTGCCAGCAGTTCTACCGGATTCTACTCTAGCGGGAGGGCGAGGGAGACCCAGTACTTC. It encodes CASSSTGFYSSGRARETQYF.

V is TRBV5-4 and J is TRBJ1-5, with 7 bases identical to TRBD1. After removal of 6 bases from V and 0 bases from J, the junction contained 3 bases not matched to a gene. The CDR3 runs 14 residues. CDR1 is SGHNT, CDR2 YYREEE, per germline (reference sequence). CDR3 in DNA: TGTGCCAGCACCCCAGGGGGTAGCAATCAGCCCCAGCATTTT. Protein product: CASTPGGSNQPQHF. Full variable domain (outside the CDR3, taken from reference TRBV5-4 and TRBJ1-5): ETGVTQSPTHLIKTRGQQVTLRCSSQSGHNTVSWYQQALGQGPQFIFQYYREEENGRGNFPPRFSGLQFPNYSSELNVNALELDDSALYLCASTPGGSNQPQHFGDGTRLSIL.

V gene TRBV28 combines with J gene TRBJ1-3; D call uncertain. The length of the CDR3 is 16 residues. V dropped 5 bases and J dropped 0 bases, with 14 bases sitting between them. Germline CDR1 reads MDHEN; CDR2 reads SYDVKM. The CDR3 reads CASSPFVPSSGNTIYF. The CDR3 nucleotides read TGTGCCAGCAGTCCCTTCGTCCCTTCCTCTGGAAACACCATATATTTT.

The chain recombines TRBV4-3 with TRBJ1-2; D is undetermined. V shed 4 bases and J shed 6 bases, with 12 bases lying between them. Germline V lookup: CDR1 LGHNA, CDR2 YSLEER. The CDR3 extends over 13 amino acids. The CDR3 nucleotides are TGCGCCAGCAGCCCCCGGGTGGAACATGGCTACACCTTC. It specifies CASSPRVEHGYTF.

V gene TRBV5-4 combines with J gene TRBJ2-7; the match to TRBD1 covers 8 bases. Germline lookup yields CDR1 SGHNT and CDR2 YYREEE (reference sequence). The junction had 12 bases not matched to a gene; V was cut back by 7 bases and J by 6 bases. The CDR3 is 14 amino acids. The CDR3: CASAEESGGSEQYF. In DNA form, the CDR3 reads TGTGCCAGCGCGGAAGAATCAGGGGGCTCCGAGCAGTACTTC.

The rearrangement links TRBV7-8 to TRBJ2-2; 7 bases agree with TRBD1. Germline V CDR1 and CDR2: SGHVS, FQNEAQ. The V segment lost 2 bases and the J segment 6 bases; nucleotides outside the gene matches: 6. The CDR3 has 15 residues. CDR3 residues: CASSLRGQPAGELFF. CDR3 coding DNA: TGTGCCAGCAGCTTACGGGGACAGCCAGCCGGGGAGCTGTTTTTT.

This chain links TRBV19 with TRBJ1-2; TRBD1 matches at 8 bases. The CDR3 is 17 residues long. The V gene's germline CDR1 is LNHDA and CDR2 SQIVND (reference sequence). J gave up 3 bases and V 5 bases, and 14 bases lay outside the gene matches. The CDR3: CASSPGQGRPPYYGYTF. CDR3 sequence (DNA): TGTGCCAGTAGTCCCGGACAGGGAAGACCCCCATACTATGGCTACACCTTC.

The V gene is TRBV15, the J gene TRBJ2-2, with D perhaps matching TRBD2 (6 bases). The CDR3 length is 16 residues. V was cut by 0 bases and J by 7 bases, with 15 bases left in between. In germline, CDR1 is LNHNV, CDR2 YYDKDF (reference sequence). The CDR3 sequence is CATSRDKEGRGGELFF. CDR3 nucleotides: TGTGCCACCAGCAGAGATAAGGAGGGCCGGGGCGGGGAGCTGTTTTTT.

The CDR3 sequence is CASSLYRTGSDTEAFF. For the CDR3, the DNA is TGTGCCAGCAGTTTATATCGGACAGGGTCAGACACTGAAGCTTTCTTT. This rearrangement joins TRBV27 to TRBJ1-1; 8 bases agree with TRBD1. V was clipped by 1 base and J by 3 bases; unmatched bases: 7. Germline V gene data show CDR1 as MNHEY and CDR2 as SMNVEV (reference sequence). The CDR3 sequence is 16 residues long.

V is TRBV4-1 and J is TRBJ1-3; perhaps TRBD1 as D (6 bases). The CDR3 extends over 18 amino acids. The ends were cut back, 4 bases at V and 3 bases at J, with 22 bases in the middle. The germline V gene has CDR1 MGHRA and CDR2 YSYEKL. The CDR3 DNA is TGCGCCAGCAGCCCCCGAGGCCCTACAGGGATGAGTGGAAACACCATATATTTT. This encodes CASSPRGPTGMSGNTIYF.

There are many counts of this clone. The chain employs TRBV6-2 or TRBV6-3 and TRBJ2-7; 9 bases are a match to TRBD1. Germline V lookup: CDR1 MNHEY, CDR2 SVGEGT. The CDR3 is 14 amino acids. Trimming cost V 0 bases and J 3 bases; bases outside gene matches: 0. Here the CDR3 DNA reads TGTGCCAGCAGTTACTCGACAGGGGGCTACGAGCAGTACTTC. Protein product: CASSYSTGGYEQYF.

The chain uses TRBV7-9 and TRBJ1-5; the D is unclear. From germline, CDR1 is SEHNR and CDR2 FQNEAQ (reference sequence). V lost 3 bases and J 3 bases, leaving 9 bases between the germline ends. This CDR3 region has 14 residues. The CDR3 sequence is CASSLNGNNQPQHF. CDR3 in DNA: TGTGCCAGCAGCTTGAACGGTAACAATCAGCCCCAGCATTTT.

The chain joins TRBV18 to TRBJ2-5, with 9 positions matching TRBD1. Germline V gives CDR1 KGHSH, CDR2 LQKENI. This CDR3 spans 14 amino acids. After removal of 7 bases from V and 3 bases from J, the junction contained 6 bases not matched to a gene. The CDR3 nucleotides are TGTGCCAGCTACGGGACAGGGCGAGAAGAGACCCAGTACTTC. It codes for CASYGTGREETQYF.

In nucleotides, the CDR3 is TGTGCCAGCAGCGTAGAAAGGGGCCCCTACAATGAGCAGTTCTTC. Translation: CASSVERGPYNEQFF. This chain connects TRBV9 to TRBJ2-1, with D possibly TRBD1 on 5 matching bases. Germline CDR1 and CDR2: SGDLS and YYNGEE. V lost 0 bases and J 2 bases, leaving 9 bases between the germline ends. The CDR3 contains 15 residues.

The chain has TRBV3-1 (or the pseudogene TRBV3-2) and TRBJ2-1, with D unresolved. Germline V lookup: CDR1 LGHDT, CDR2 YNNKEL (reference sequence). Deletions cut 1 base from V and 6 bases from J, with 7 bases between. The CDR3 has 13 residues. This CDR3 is CASSQVRSNEQFF. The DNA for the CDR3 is TGTGCCAGCAGCCAAGTGAGATCCAATGAGCAGTTCTTC.

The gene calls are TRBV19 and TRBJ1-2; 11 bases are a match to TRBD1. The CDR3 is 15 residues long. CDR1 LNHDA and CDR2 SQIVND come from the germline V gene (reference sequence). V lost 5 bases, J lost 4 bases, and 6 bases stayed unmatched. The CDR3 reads CASSLGQGAGYGYTF. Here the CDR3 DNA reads TGTGCCAGTAGTCTCGGACAGGGGGCGGGCTATGGCTACACCTTC.

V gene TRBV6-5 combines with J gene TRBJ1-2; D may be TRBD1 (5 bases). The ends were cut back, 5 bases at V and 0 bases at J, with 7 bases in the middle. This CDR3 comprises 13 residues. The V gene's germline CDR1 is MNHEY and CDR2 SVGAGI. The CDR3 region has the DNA TGTGCCAGCAGTCTGACAGCTAACTATGGCTACACCTTC. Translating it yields CASSLTANYGYTF.

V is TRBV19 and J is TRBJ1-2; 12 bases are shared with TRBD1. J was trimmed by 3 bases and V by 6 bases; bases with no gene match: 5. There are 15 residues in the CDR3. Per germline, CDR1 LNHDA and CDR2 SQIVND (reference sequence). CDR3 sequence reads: CASSEGQGAYYGYTF. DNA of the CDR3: TGTGCCAGTAGCGAGGGACAGGGGGCTTACTATGGCTACACCTTC.

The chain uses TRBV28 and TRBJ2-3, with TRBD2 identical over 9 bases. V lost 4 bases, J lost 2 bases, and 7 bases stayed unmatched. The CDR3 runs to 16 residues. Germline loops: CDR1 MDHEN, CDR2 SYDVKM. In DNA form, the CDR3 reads TGTGCCAGCAGTTCGATAGCGGGAGCCCCCACAGATACGCAGTATTTT. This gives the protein CASSSIAGAPTDTQYF. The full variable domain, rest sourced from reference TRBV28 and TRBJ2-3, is DVKVTQSSRYLVKRTGEKVFLECVQDMDHENMFWYRQDPGLGLRLIYFSYDVKMKEKGDIPEGYSVSREKKERFSLILESASTNQTSMYLCASSSIAGAPTDTQYFGPGTRLTVL.

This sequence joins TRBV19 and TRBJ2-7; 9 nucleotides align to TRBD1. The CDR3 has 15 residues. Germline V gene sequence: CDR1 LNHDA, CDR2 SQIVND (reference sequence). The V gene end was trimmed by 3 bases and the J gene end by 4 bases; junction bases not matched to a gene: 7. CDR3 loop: CASSISGTGMYEQYF. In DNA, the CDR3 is TGTGCCAGTAGTATTTCAGGGACAGGGATGTACGAGCAGTACTTC. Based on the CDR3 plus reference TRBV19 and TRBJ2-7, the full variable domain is DGGITQSPKYLFRKEGQNVTLSCEQNLNHDAMYWYRQDPGQGLRLIYYSQIVNDFQKGDIAEGYSVSREKKESFPLTVTSAQKNPTAFYLCASSISGTGMYEQYFGPGTRLTVT.

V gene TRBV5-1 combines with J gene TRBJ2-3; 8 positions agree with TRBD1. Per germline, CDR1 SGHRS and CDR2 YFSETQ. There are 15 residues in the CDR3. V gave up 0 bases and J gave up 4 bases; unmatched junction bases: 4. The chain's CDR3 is CASSLVGQVPDTQYF. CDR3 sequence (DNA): TGCGCCAGCAGCTTGGTGGGACAGGTACCAGATACGCAGTATTTT.

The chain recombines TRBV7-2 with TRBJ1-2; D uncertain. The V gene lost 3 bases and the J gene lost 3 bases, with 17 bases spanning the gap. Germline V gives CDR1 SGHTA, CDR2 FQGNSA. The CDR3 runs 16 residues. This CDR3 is CASSFPGSGLDYGYTF. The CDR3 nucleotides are TGTGCCAGCAGCTTCCCCGGCAGCGGGCTTGACTATGGCTACACCTTC.

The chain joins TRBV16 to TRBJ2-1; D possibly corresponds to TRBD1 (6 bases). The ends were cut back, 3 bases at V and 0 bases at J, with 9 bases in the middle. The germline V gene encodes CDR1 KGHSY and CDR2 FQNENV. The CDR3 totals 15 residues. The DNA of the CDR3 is TGTGCCAGCAGCCATACAGGGAGCTCCTACAATGAGCAGTTCTTC. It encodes CASSHTGSSYNEQFF.

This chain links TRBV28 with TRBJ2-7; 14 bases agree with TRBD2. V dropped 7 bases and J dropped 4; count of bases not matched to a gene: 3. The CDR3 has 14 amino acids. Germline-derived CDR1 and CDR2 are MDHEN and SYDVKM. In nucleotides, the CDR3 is TGTGCCAGCACTGGGACTAGCGGGAGTTACGAGCAGTACTTC. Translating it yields CASTGTSGSYEQYF.

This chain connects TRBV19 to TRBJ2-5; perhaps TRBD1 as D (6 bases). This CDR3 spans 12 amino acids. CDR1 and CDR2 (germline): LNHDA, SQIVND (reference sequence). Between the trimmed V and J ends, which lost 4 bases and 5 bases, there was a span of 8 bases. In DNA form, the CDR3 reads TGTGCCAGTAGTAACAGGGCGGAGACCCAGTACTTC. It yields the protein CASSNRAETQYF.

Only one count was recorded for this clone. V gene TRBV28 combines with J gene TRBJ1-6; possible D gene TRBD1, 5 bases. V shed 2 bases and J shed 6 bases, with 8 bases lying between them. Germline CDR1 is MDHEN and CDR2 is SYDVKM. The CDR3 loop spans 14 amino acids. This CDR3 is CASSLSRANSPLHF. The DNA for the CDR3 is TGTGCCAGCAGTTTAAGCAGGGCTAATTCACCCCTCCACTTT.

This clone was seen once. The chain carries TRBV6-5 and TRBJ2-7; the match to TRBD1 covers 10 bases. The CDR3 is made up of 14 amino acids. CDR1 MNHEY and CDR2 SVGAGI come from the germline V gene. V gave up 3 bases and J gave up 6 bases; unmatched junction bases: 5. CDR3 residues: CASSYDRGPGEQYF. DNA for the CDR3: TGTGCCAGCAGTTATGACAGGGGGCCGGGCGAGCAGTACTTC.

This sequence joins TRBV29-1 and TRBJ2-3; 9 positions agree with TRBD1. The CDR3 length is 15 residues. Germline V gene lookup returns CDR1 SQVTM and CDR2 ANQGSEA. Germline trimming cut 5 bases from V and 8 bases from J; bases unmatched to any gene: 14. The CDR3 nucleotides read TGCAGCGTTTTACCCGGGACAGGGTCATTCGGTACGCAGTATTTT. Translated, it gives CSVLPGTGSFGTQYF.

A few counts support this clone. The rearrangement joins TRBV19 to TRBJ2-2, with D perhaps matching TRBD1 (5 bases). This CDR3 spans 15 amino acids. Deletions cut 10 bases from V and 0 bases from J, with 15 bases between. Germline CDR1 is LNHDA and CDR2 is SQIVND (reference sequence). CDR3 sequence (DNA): TGTGCCACCCACTCAGGGCTCTCGAACACCGGGGAGCTGTTTTTT. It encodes CATHSGLSNTGELFF.

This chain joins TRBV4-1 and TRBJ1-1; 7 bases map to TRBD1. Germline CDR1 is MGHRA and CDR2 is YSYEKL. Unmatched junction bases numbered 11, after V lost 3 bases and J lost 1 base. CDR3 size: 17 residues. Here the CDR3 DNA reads TGCGCCAGCAGCCAGTTGGCTTCCGGGACAGCGAACACTGAAGCTTTCTTT. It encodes CASSQLASGTANTEAFF.